This entry features one T cell receptor beta chain sequence. The antigen is undetermined. This specimen belongs to a study of T cell responses to AZD1222 COVID-19 vaccine. This CDR3 has 13 residues. CDR1 is SGHAT and CDR2 is FQNNGV in the germline V gene. Trimming shortened V by 5 bases and J by 7 bases, and 9 bases separated the two germline ends. Using immunoSEQ multiplex PCR, the repertoire was profiled, and TCRdb retains in-frame clones only, with some absent. The repertoire has approximately 120,000 clones, just over 90% of them found once; the top ten carry 4.5%. Findings and limits, study-wide: The donors showed a predominance of white British ancestry and of females, with possible underestimation of clonal diversity. Reportedly, close to half of spike-specific TCRs are directed against unmutated variant regions.

The chain employs TRBV11-2 and TRBJ1-6; no firm D call. The sequence was collected from an adult in good health. The sequencing here drew on peripheral blood, taken on day 0 of AZD1222 vaccination. The CDR3 here is CASSKFENSPLHF. The CDR3 region has the DNA TGTGCCAGCAGCAAATTTGAGAATTCACCCCTCCACTTT.